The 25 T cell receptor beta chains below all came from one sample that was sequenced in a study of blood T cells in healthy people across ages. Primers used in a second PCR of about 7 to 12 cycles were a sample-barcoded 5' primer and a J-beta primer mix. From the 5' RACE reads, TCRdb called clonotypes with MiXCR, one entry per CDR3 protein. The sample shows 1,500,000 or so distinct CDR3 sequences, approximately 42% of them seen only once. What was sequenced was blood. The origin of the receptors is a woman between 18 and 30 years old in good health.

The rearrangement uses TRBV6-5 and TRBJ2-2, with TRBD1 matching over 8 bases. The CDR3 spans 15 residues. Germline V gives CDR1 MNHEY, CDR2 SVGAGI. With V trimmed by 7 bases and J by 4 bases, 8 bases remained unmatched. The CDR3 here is CASTPDRGSTGELFF. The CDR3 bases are TGTGCCAGCACCCCTGACAGGGGTAGCACCGGGGAGCTGTTTTTT.

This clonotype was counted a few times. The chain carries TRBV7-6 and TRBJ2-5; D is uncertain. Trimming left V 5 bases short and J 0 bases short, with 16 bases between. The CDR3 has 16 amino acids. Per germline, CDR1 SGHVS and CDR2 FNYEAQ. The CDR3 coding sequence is TGTGCCAGCAGCCTTTGGACGGCCGAGTACCAAGAGACCCAGTACTTC. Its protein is CASSLWTAEYQETQYF.

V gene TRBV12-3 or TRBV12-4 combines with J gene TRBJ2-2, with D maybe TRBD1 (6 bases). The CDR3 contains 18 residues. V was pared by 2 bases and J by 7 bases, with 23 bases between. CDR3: CASSLYQGFLLGGGELFF. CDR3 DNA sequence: TGTGCCAGCAGTTTATATCAGGGATTTCTTCTAGGGGGCGGGGAGCTGTTTTTT.

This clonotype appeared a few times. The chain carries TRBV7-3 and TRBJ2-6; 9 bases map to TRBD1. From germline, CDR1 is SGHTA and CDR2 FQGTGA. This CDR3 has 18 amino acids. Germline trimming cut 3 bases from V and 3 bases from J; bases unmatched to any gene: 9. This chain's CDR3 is CASSFAGTGLLGANVLTF. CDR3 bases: TGTGCCAGCAGCTTTGCCGGGACAGGGCTTCTTGGGGCCAACGTCCTGACTTTC.

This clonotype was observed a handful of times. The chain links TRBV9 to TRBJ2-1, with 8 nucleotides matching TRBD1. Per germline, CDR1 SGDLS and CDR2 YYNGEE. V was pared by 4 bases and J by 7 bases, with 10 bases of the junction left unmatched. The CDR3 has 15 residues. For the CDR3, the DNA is TGTGCCAGCAGCCCGACAGGGGTTCCTGGTAATGAGCAGTTCTTC. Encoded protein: CASSPTGVPGNEQFF. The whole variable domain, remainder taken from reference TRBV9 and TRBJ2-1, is DSGVTQTPKHLITATGQRVTLRCSPRSGDLSVYWYQQSLDQGLQFLIQYYNGEERAKGNILERFSAQQFPDLHSELNLSSLELGDSALYFCASSPTGVPGNEQFFGPGTRLTVL.

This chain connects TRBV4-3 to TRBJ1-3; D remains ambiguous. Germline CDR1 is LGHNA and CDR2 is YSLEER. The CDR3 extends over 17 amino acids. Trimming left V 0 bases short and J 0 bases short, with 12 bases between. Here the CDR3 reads CASSQDLVEISGNTIYF. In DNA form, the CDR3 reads TGCGCCAGCAGCCAAGATCTGGTGGAGATCTCTGGAAACACCATATATTTT.

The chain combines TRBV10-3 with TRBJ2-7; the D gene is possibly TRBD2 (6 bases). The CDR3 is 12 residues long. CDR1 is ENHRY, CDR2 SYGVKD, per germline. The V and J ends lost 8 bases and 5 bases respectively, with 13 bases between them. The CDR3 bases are TGTGCCATCTCCGGGGGTAGCCACGAGCAGTACTTC. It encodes CAISGGSHEQYF.

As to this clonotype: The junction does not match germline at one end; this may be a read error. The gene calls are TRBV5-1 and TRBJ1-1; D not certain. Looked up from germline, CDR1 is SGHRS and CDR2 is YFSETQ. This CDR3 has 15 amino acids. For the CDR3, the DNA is TGCGCTAGCAGCCCCGTCAGTCCGGCGGACACTGAAGCTTTCTTT. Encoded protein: CASSPVSPADTEAFF. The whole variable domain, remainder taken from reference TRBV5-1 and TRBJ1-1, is KAGVTQTPRYLIKTRGQQVTLSCSPISGHRSVSWYQQTPGQGLQFLFEYFSETQRNKGNFPGRFSGRQFSNSRSEMNVSTLELGDSALYLCASSPVSPADTEAFFGQGTRLTVV.

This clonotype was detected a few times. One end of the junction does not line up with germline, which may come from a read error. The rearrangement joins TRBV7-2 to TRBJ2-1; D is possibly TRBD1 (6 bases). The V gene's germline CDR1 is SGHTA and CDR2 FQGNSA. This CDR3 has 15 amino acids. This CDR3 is CASSLGRGGNNEQFF. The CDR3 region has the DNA TGCGCCAGCAGCTTGGGCAGGGGCGGCAACAATGAGCAGTTCTTC. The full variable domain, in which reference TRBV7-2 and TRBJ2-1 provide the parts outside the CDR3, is GAGVSQSPSNKVTEKGKDVELRCDPISGHTALYWYRQSLGQGLEFLIYFQGNSAPDKSGLPSDRFSAERTGGSVSTLTIQRTQQEDSAVYLCASSLGRGGNNEQFFGPGTRLTVL.

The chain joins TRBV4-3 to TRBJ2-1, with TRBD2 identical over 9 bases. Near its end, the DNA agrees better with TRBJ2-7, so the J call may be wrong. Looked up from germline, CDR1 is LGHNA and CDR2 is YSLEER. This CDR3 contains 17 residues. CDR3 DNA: TGCGCCAGCAGCCAATGGGCGGGGGGGAGCTCCTACAATGAGCAGTACTTC. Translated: CASSQWAGGSSYNEQYF.

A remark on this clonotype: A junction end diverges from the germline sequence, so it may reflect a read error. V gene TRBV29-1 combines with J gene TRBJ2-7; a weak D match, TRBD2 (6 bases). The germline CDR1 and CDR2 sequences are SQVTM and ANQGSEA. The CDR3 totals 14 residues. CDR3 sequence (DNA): TGCGGCGTTGAATCGGCCAGCGGGTTAAATGAGCAGTACTTC. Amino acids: CGVESASGLNEQYF.

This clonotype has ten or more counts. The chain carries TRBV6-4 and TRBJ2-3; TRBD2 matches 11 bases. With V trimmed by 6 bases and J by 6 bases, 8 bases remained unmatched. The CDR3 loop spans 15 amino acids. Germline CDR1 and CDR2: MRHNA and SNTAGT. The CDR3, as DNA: TGTGCCAGCAGCCCCGGGACTAGCGGCGTGGATACGCAGTATTTT. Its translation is CASSPGTSGVDTQYF.

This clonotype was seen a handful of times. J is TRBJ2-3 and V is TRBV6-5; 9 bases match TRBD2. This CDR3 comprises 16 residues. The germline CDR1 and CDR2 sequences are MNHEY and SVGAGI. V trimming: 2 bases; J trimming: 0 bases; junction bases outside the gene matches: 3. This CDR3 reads CASSYVAGGSTDTQYF. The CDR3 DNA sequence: TGTGCCAGCAGTTACGTGGCGGGAGGGAGCACAGATACGCAGTATTTT.

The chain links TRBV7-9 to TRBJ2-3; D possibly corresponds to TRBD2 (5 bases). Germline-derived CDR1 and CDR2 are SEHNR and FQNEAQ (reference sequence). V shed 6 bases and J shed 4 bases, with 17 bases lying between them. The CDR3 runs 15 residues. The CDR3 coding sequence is TGTGCCAGCAGTTACGGGATCGGGGATGCAGATACGCAGTATTTT. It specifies CASSYGIGDADTQYF.

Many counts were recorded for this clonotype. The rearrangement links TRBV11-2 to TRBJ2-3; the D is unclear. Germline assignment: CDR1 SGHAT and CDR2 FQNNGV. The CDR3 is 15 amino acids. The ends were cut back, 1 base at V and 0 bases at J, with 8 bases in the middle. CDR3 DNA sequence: TGTGCCAGCAGCTTAGGGGTTCTTAGCACAGATACGCAGTATTTT. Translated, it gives CASSLGVLSTDTQYF.

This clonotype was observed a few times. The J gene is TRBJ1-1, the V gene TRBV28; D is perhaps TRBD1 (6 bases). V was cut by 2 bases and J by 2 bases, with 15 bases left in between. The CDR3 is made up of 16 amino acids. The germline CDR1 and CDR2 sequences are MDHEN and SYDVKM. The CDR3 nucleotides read TGTGCCAGCAGTTTACGGCAGGGGTCAGGAAACACTGAAGCTTTCTTT. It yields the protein CASSLRQGSGNTEAFF.

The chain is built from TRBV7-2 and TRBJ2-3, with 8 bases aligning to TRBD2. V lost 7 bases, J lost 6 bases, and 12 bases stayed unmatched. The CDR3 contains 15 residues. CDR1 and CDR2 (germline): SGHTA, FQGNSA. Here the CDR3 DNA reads TGTGCCAGCACCCGGTGGCTAGCGGGTTGGGATACGCAGTATTTT. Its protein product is CASTRWLAGWDTQYF. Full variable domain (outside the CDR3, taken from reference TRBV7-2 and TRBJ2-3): GAGVSQSPSNKVTEKGKDVELRCDPISGHTALYWYRQSLGQGLEFLIYFQGNSAPDKSGLPSDRFSAERTGGSVSTLTIQRTQQEDSAVYLCASTRWLAGWDTQYFGPGTRLTVL.

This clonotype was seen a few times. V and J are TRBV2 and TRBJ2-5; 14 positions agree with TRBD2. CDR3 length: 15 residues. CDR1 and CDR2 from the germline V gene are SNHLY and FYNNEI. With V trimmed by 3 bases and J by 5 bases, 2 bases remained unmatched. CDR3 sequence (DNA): TGTGCCAGCAGTGAGGGACTAGCGGGAGTGGAGACCCAGTACTTC. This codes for CASSEGLAGVETQYF.

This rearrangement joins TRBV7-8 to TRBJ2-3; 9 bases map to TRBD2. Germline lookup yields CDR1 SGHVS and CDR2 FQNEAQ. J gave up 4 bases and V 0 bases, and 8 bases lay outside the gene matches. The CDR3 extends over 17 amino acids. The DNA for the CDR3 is TGTGCCAGCAGCTTAGCGCCCGTTAGCGGGAGCGCAGATACGCAGTATTTT. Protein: CASSLAPVSGSADTQYF.

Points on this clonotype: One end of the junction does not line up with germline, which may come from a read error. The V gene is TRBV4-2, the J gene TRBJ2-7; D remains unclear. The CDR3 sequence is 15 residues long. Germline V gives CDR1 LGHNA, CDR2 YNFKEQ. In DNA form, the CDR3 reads TGTGCCAGCAGCCCCTATGCCGCGACCCTGTACGAGCGGTACTTC. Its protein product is CASSPYAATLYERYF.

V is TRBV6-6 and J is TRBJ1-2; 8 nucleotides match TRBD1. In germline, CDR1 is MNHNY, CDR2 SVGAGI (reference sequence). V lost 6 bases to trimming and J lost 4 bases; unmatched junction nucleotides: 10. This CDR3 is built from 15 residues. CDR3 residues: CASSNPTGGVYGYTF. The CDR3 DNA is TGTGCCAGCAGCAACCCCACAGGGGGGGTCTATGGCTACACCTTC.

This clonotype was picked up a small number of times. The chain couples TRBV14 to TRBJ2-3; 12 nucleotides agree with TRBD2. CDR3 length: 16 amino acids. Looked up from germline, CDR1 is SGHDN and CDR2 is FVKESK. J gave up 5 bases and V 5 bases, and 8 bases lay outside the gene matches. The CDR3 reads CASSFRLAGVQDTQYF. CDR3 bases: TGTGCCAGCAGCTTCCGACTAGCGGGAGTACAAGATACGCAGTATTTT.

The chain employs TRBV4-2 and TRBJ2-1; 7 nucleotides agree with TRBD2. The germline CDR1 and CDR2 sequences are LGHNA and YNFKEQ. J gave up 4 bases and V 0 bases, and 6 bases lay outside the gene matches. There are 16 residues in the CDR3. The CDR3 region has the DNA TGTGCCAGCAGCCAAGAGACAGCGGGGCTTTACAATGAGCAGTTCTTC. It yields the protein CASSQETAGLYNEQFF.

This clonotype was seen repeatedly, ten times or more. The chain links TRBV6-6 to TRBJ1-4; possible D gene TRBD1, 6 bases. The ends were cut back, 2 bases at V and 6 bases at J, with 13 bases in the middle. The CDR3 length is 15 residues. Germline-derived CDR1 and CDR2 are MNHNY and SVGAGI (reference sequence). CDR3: CASSYQQGDHEKLFF. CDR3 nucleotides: TGTGCCAGCAGTTACCAACAGGGAGATCATGAAAAACTGTTTTTT.

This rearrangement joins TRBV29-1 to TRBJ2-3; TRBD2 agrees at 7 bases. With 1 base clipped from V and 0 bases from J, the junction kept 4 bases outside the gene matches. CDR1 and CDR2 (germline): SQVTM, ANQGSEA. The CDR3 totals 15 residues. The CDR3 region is CSVEVLAASTDTQYF. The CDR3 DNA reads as TGCAGCGTTGAAGTCCTAGCGGCTAGCACAGATACGCAGTATTTT.